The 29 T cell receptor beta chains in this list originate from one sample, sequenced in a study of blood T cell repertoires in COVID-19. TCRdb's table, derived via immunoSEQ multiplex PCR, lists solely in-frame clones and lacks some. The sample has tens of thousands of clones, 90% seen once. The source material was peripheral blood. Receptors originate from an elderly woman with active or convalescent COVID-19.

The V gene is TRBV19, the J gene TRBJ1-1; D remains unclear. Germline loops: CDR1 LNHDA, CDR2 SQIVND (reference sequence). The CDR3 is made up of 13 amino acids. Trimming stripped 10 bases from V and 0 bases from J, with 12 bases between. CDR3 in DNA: TGTGCCACCACGGCCAGGATGAACACTGAAGCTTTCTTT. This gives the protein CATTARMNTEAFF. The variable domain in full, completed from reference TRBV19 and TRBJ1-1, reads DGGITQSPKYLFRKEGQNVTLSCEQNLNHDAMYWYRQDPGQGLRLIYYSQIVNDFQKGDIAEGYSVSREKKESFPLTVTSAQKNPTAFYLCATTARMNTEAFFGQGTRLTVV.

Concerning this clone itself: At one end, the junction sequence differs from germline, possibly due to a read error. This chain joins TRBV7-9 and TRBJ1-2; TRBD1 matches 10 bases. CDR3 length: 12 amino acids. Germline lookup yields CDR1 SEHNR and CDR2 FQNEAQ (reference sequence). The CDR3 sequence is CASSLGDRGRRF. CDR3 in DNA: TGTGCCAGCAGCTTAGGGGACAGGGGACGTCGTTTC. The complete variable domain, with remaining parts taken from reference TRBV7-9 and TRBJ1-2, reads DTGVSQNPRHKITKRGQNVTFRCDPISEHNRLYWYRQTLGQGPEFLTYFQNEAQLEKSRLLSDRFSAERPKGSFSTLEIQRTEQGDSAMYLCASSLGDRGRRFGSGTRLTVV.

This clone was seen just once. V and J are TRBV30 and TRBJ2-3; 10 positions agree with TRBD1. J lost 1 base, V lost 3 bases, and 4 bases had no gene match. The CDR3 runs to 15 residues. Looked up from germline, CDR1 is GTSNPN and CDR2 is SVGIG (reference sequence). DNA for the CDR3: TGTGCCTGGAGCTTGGGGACAGGGGGCACAGATACGCAGTATTTT. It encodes CAWSLGTGGTDTQYF.

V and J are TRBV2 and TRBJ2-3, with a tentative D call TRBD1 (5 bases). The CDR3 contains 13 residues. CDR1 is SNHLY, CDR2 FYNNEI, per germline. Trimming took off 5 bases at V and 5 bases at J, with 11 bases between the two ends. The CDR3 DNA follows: TGTGCCAGCAGTTCCACCACAGGAGATACGCAGTATTTT. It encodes CASSSTTGDTQYF.

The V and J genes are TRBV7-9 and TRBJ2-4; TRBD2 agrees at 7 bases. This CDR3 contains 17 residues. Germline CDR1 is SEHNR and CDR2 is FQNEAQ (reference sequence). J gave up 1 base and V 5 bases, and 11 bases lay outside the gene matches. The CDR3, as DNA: TGTGCCAGCAGCCCCCCCTGGGGGGGGTCCGCCAAAAACATTCAGTACTTC. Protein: CASSPPWGGSAKNIQYF.

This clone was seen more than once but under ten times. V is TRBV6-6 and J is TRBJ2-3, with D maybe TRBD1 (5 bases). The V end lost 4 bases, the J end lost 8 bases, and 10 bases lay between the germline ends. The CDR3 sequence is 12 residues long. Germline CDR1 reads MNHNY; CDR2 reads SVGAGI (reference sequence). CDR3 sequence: CASSSARGTQYF. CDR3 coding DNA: TGTGCCAGCAGTTCAGCTAGGGGTACGCAGTATTTT.

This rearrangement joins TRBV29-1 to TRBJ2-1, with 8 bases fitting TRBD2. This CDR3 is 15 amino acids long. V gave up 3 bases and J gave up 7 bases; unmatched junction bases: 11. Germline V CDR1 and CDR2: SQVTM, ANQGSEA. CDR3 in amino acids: CSVDNSREAGNEQFF. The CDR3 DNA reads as TGCAGCGTTGATAACTCGCGGGAGGCAGGTAATGAGCAGTTCTTC.

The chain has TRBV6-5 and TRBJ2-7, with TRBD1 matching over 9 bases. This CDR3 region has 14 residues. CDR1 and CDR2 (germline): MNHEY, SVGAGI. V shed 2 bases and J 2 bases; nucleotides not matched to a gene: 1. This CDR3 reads CASSYGTGTYEQYF. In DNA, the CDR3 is TGTGCCAGCAGTTACGGGACAGGGACCTACGAGCAGTACTTC.

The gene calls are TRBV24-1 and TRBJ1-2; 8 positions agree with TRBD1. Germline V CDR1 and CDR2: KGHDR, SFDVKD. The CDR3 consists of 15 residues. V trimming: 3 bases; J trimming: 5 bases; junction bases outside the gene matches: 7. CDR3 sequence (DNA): TGTGCCACCAGTGATCAGGACAGGGATGGTTATGGCTACACCTTC. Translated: CATSDQDRDGYGYTF.

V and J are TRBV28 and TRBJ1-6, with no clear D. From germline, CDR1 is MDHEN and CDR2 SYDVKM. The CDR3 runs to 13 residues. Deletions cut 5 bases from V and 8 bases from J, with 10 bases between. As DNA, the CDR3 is TGTGCCAGCAGTCCCCGAGATGATTCACCCCTCCACTTT. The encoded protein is CASSPRDDSPLHF. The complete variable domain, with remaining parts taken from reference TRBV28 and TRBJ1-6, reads DVKVTQSSRYLVKRTGEKVFLECVQDMDHENMFWYRQDPGLGLRLIYFSYDVKMKEKGDIPEGYSVSREKKERFSLILESASTNQTSMYLCASSPRDDSPLHFGNGTRLTVT.

CDR3 amino acids: CASSDGGQETQYF. CDR3 sequence (DNA): TGCGCCAGCAGTGATGGTGGACAGGAGACCCAGTACTTC. J is TRBJ2-5 and V is TRBV10-1, with TRBD1 as a possible D gene (6 bases). V was clipped by 3 bases and J by 5 bases, with 10 bases between them. CDR1 is WNHNN and CDR2 is SYGVQD in the germline V gene (reference sequence). CDR3 length: 13 amino acids.

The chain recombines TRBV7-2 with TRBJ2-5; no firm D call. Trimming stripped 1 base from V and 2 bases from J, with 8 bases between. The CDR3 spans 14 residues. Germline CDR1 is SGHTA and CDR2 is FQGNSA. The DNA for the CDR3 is TGTGCCAGCAGCTTAGGCGGCAGTCAAGAGACCCAGTACTTC. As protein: CASSLGGSQETQYF.

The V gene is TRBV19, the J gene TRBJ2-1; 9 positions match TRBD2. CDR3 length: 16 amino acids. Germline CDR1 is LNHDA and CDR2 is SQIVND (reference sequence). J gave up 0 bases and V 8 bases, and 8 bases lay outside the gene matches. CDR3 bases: TGTGCCAGTGCCAGGGATAGCGGGAGCTCCTACAATGAGCAGTTCTTC. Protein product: CASARDSGSSYNEQFF.

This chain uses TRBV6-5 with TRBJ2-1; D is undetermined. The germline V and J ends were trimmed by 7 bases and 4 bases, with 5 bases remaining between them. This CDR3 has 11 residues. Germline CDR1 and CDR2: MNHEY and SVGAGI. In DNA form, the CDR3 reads TGTGCCAGCACCCTTTACAATGAGCAGTTCTTC. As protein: CASTLYNEQFF.

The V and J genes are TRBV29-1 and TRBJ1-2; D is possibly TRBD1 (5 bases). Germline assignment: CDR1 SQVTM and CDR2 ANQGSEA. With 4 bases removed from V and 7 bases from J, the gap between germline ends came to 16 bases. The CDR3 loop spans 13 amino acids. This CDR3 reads CSVGGGNLFGYTF. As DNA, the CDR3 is TGCAGCGTTGGCGGGGGAAACCTCTTTGGCTACACCTTC.

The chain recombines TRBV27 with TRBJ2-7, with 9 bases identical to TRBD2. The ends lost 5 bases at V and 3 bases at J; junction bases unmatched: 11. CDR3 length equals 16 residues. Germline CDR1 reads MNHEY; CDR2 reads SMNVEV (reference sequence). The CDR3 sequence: CASSLRKTSGVYEQYF. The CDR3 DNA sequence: TGTGCCAGCAGTCTACGAAAGACTAGCGGTGTCTACGAGCAGTACTTC.

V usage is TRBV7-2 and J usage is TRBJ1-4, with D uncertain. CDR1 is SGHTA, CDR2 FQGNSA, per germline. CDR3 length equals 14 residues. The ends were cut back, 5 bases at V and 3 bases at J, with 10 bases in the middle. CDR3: CASSPSLANEKLFF. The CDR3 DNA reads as TGTGCCAGCAGCCCGAGCTTAGCTAATGAAAAACTGTTTTTT.

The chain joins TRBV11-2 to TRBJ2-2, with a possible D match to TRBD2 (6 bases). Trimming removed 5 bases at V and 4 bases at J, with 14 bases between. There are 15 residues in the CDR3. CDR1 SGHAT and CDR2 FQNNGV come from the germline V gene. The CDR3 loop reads CASSVAVPGTGELFF. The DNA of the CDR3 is TGTGCCAGCAGCGTAGCGGTCCCGGGCACCGGGGAGCTGTTTTTT. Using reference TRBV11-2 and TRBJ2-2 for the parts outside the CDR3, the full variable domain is EAGVAQSPRYKIIEKRQSVAFWCNPISGHATLYWYQQILGQGPKLLIQFQNNGVVDDSQLPKDRFSAERLKGVDSTLKIQPAKLEDSAVYLCASSVAVPGTGELFFGEGSRLTVL.

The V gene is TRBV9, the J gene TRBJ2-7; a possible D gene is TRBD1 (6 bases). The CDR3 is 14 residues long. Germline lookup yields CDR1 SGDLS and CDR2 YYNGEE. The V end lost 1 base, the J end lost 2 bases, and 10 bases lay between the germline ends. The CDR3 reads CASSVQGSTYEQYF. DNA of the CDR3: TGTGCCAGCAGCGTACAGGGGTCGACCTACGAGCAGTACTTC.

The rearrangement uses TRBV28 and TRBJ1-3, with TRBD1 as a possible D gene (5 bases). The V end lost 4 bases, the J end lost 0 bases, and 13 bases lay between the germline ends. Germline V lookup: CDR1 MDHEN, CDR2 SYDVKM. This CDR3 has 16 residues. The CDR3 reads CASSSQGSFSGNTIYF. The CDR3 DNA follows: TGTGCCAGCAGTTCCCAGGGCAGTTTCTCTGGAAACACCATATATTTT.

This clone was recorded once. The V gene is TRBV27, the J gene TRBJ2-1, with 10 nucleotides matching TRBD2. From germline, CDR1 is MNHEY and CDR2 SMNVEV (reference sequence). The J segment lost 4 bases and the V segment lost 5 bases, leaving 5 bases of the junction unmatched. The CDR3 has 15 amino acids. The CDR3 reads CASSPPSGSYNEQFF. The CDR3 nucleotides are TGTGCCAGCAGTCCCCCTAGCGGGAGTTACAATGAGCAGTTCTTC.

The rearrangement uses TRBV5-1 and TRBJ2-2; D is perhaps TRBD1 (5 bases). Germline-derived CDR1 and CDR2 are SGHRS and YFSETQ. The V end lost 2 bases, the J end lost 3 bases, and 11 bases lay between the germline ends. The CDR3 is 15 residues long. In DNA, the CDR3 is TGCGCCAGCAGCTTCGACAGCCCCGACACCGGGGAGCTGTTTTTT. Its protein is CASSFDSPDTGELFF.

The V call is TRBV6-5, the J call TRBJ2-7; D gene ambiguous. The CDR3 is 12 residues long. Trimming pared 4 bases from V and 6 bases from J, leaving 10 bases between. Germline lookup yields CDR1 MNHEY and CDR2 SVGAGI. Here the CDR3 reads CASSSTYGEQYF. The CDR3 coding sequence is TGTGCCAGCAGTTCAACTTACGGCGAGCAGTACTTC.

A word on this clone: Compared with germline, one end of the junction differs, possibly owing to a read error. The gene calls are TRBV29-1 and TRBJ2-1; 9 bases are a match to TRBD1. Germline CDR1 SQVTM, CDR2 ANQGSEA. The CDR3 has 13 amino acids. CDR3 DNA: TGCAGCGTTCAAGACAGGGGGAACAATGAGCAGTTCTTC. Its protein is CSVQDRGNNEQFF.

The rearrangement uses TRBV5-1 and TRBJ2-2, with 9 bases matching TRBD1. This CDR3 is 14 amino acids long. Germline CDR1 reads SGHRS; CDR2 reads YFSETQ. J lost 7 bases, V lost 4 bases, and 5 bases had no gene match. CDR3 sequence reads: CASSRTGASGELFF. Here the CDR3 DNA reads TGCGCCAGCAGCCGGACAGGGGCAAGCGGGGAGCTGTTTTTT.

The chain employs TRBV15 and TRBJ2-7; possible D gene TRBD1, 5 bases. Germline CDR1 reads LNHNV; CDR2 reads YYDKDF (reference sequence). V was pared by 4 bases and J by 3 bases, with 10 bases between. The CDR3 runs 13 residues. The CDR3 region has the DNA TGTGCCACCAGCATGCAGGGTGGCTACGAGCAGTACTTC. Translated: CATSMQGGYEQYF.

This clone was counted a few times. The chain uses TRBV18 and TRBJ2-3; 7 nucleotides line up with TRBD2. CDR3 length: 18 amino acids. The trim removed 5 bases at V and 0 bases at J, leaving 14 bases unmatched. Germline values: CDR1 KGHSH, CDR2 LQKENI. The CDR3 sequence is CASSSNRDYRASTDTQYF. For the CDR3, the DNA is TGTGCCAGCTCATCGAACCGGGACTACCGTGCTAGCACAGATACGCAGTATTTT.

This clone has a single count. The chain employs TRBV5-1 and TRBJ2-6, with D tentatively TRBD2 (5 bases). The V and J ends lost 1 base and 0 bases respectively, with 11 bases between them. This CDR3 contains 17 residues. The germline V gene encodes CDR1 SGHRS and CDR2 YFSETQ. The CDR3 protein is CASSLMLGSSGANVLTF. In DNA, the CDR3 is TGCGCCAGCAGCTTGATGTTAGGGAGCTCTGGGGCCAACGTCCTGACTTTC.

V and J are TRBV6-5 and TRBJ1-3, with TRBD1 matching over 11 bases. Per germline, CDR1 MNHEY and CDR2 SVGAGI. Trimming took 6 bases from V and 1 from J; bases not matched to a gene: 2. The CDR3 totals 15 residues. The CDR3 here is CASRGQGVSGNTIYF. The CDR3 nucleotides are TGTGCCAGCAGGGGACAGGGGGTGTCTGGAAACACCATATATTTT.